This section outlines one TCR beta chain sequence together with its context. Its matching antigen is unknown. The sample belongs to a study of human thymus T cells. Study observations and caveats: An apparent bias in V and J gene usage was seen in thymic and blood repertoires.

TCRdb keeps only in-frame clones here, not all; method: immunoSEQ multiplex PCR. The repertoire holds roughly 60,000 clones, with approximately 95% as singletons. This TCR was recovered from a boy under two years old with a congenital heart defect but otherwise immunologically healthy. Sequencing was carried out using blood.

The CDR3 is CASSEGGSQAFF. The CDR3 DNA sequence: TGTGCCAGCAGTGAGGGGGGTTCGCAAGCTTTCTTT. The chain uses TRBV6-1 and TRBJ1-1; D is possibly TRBD1 (5 bases). The V and J ends lost 3 bases and 9 bases respectively, with 11 bases between them. The CDR3 is made up of 12 amino acids. CDR1 and CDR2 from the germline V gene are MNHNS and SASEGT.